The rows below give T cell receptor beta chains drawn from one sample of a study of response to subunit inactivated influenza vaccine. TCRdb fed the RT-PCR reads into MiXCR, producing one record per CDR3 protein. The table shows roughly 500,000 distinct CDR3 sequences, with about 17% occurring only once. The input for sequencing was CD4+ T cells sorted from PBMCs, taken about 23 months after vaccination. The source is a man between 50 and 69 years old who received an inactivated influenza vaccine. CDR3s include the opening cysteine and the closing phenylalanine or tryptophan.

CDR3 protein: CASTVPGQGPHSNQPQHF; V gene: TRBV27; J gene: TRBJ1-5
CDR3 protein: CASSYSAGNTVEQYF; V gene: TRBV6-5; J gene: TRBJ2-7
CDR3 protein: CASLKEGRTHTEAFF; V gene: TRBV5-1; J gene: TRBJ1-1
CDR3 protein: CASTQWGNTEAFF; V gene: TRBV10-3; J gene: TRBJ1-1
CDR3 protein: CAISDAGRPDTQYF; V gene: TRBV10-3; J gene: TRBJ2-3
CDR3 protein: CASSFQRGNRNEQFF; V gene: TRBV5-1; J gene: TRBJ2-1
CDR3 protein: CASSGTQNTIYF; V gene: TRBV5-5; J gene: TRBJ1-3
CDR3 protein: CASSHRGVYNEQFF; V gene: TRBV4-3; J gene: TRBJ2-1
CDR3 protein: CASSFASDTQYF; V gene: TRBV5-1; J gene: TRBJ2-3
CDR3 protein: CSASTSGRGEQFF; V gene: TRBV20-1; J gene: TRBJ2-1
CDR3 protein: CASSPVGSGKTIYF; V gene: TRBV7-2; J gene: TRBJ1-3
CDR3 protein: CASSEPAGGRYEQFF; V gene: TRBV28; J gene: TRBJ2-1
CDR3 protein: CATSRDRAGYAPQHF; V gene: TRBV15; J gene: TRBJ1-5
CDR3 protein: CASSVRYGVGRTDTQYF; V gene: TRBV7-2; J gene: TRBJ2-3
CDR3 protein: CASSPSGTASYEQYF; V gene: TRBV6-1; J gene: TRBJ2-7
CDR3 protein: CASSLTQGAIGNTIYF; V gene: TRBV11-2; J gene: TRBJ1-3
CDR3 protein: CATSDSTTDRVEQYF; V gene: TRBV24-1; J gene: TRBJ2-7
CDR3 protein: CASSVTRGEQYF; V gene: TRBV6-1; J gene: TRBJ2-7
CDR3 protein: CASSQDGLAGDTQYF; V gene: TRBV3-1; J gene: TRBJ2-3
CDR3 protein: CASSPQGAFSEAFF; V gene: TRBV6-1; J gene: TRBJ1-1
CDR3 protein: CSARLSHLGDYGYTF; V gene: TRBV20-1; J gene: TRBJ1-2
CDR3 protein: CASSQVEGANVLTF; V gene: TRBV4-3; J gene: TRBJ2-6
CDR3 protein: CASSLEGGSGNTIYF; V gene: TRBV5-1; J gene: TRBJ1-3
CDR3 protein: CASSLLTDREQYF; V gene: TRBV7-8; J gene: TRBJ2-5
CDR3 protein: CASSQNRDSGANVLTF; V gene: TRBV9; J gene: TRBJ2-6
CDR3 protein: CASRGTFNEKLFF; V gene: TRBV11-2; J gene: TRBJ1-4
CDR3 protein: CASSLSGRGITVF; V gene: TRBV12-3/TRBV12-4; J gene: TRBJ2-1
CDR3 protein: CASSLGQGRSTGELFF; V gene: TRBV5-1; J gene: TRBJ2-2
CDR3 protein: CASSLERTTGEAFF; V gene: TRBV5-1; J gene: TRBJ1-1
CDR3 protein: CASSLYSGRSPYEQYF; V gene: TRBV11-2; J gene: TRBJ2-7
CDR3 protein: CASRGTGDNTEAFF; V gene: TRBV10-3; J gene: TRBJ1-1
CDR3 protein: CASSHTGTASSYEQYF; V gene: TRBV3-1; J gene: TRBJ2-7
CDR3 protein: CSARRTGNTGELFF; V gene: TRBV20-1; J gene: TRBJ2-2
CDR3 protein: CASSLQTSGGASVPDTQYF; V gene: TRBV11-2; J gene: TRBJ2-3
CDR3 protein: CASSLGRVTAEQYF; V gene: TRBV5-6; J gene: TRBJ2-7
CDR3 protein: CSARQSRWETQYF; V gene: TRBV20-1; J gene: TRBJ2-5
CDR3 protein: CASSQATGRSYEQYF; V gene: TRBV14; J gene: TRBJ2-7
CDR3 protein: CSASDPGQGYEQYF; V gene: TRBV20-1; J gene: TRBJ2-7
CDR3 protein: CASSLGTGGWDEQFF; V gene: TRBV7-2; J gene: TRBJ2-1
CDR3 protein: CSASSGPIGSPLHF; V gene: TRBV20-1; J gene: TRBJ1-6
CDR3 protein: CASSLTFSGQGGHEQYF; V gene: TRBV6-1; J gene: TRBJ2-7
CDR3 protein: CASSRSGGTRYTDTQYF; V gene: TRBV7-2; J gene: TRBJ2-3